Included here is one TCR beta chain sequence, with context. The data were obtained in a study of blood T cell repertoires in COVID-19. Study at large: Samples taken during acute and convalescent COVID-19 were collected in the United States, Italy and Spain. Sources were T cells, B-cell-depleted T cells, or PBMCs; the material itself was cDNA or gDNA.

Generated by immunoSEQ multiplex PCR, the TCRdb table keeps only in-frame clones and is missing some. The table includes about 340,000 clones, around 90% detected once. Participants were aged roughly 18 to 89 years from 24 US areas. Participants had their cohort set by participant-reported clinical history. Sample: PBMCs or T cells enriched from blood (not recorded which). The TCR comes from a woman aged 25 to 39 who had recovered from COVID-19.

The CDR3 DNA sequence: TGTGCCAGCGCGACAGGAGAGAACACTGAAGCTTTCTTT. Its translation: CASATGENTEAFF. The chain employs TRBV18 and TRBJ1-1, with D perhaps matching TRBD1 (6 bases). Germline lookup yields CDR1 KGHSH and CDR2 LQKENI. V was pared by 8 bases and J by 1 base, with 11 bases between. There are 13 residues in the CDR3.